This T cell receptor (beta chain) appears in the sequencing data of a study of OX40 agonist ivuxolimab in advanced cancers. At the level of the whole study: Ivuxolimab, which targeted the costimulatory receptor OX40 (CD134), was an agonistic, fully human IgG2 monoclonal antibody. Peripheral TCRbeta sequencing aimed to test whether ivuxolimab altered TCR sequence diversity and caused clonal T-cell expansion. Three dose-escalation patients achieved partial responses, one with hepatocellular carcinoma and two with cutaneous melanoma. Patients were allowed to have had prior anti-PD-1, anti-PD-L1 or anti-CTLA-4 therapy, and around 40% of the dose-escalation patients had previously received checkpoint inhibitors. Of the approximately 54 dose-escalation patients, hepatocellular carcinoma was present in about 19, melanoma in approximately 15, renal cell carcinoma in 9 and head and neck cancer in 9. Intravenous ivuxolimab was administered to patients every 2 weeks at six dose levels: 0.01, 0.1, 0.3, 1.5, 3 and 10 mg/kg. The dose-escalation cohort was 82.7% male with a mean age of roughly 60 years, ranging from 23 to 79. The paper describes the monotherapy dose-escalation part (N of about 47 patients) of the phase I trial of ivuxolimab. Paper-wide results and their limitations: Low levels of normalized T-cell clonal expansion were also seen in some patients who did not respond. After ivuxolimab, expanded clones were on average more numerous among CD8+ T cells than among CD4+ T cells. The antigen specificity of the clonally expanded peripheral T cells was not determined. At doses of 0.1 to 3.0 mg/kg, clonal expansion of both CD4+ and CD8+ T cells in blood was seen between baseline and week 6. In partial responders in the 0.1-3.0 mg/kg groups, normalized peripheral clonal expansion was found to be among the lowest, especially among CD8+ T cells.

The trial excluded patients who had a history of autoimmune disease or were on systemic immunosuppression. Peripheral blood for TCR sequencing was drawn from every dose cohort at baseline, at cycle 4 day 1 and at cycle 7 day 1. The samples were drawn from a first-in-human, open-label, multicenter phase I dose-escalation trial of ivuxolimab. Adults with locally advanced or metastatic head and neck squamous cell, hepatocellular, melanoma or renal cell carcinoma were enrolled in the trial. Before TCR sequencing, CD4+ T cells and CD8+ T cells were sorted from peripheral blood as separate populations. Genomic DNA was isolated from the sorted cells so that the TCRbeta CDR3 region could be sequenced. TCRbeta CDR3 regions were sequenced using the immunoSEQ Assay. Entries here come from immuneACCESS through TCRdb and include only in-frame sequences with V and J called. Some clones fail to appear in such tables; in the studies checked, an unresolved V gene covers under half of the shortfall, and the cause of the remainder is unknown. The sample table contains 75,000 to 90,000 clones; only one count was recorded for 75% to 90% of them. Around 2.5% of the sample is held by the ten biggest clonotypes.

A remark on this clone: It has no known antigen specificity. No much larger clone exists at a distance of one base, and base qualities are not known.

The cysteine opens and the phenylalanine closes a CDR3 of 15 amino acids. The sequence is cut down to CDR3 DNA, 45 bases in frame from base 1. Taken from the germline V gene, the CDR1 and CDR2 loops are SGDLS and YYNGEE. The V end loses 6 bases and the J end loses 2 bases, and a stretch of 15 bases separates them. Sequences were derived from CD4+ or CD8+ T cells sorted from blood, sampled in a trial of the OX40 agonist ivuxolimab. The clonotype comes from an adult with an advanced solid tumor such as melanoma, head and neck, liver or kidney cancer. This chain is built from TRBV9 and TRBJ2-1; tentative D gene TRBD2, with 7 bases matching. The CDR3 protein is CASTPGAGAYNEQFF. The nucleotide sequence reads as follows: TGTGCCAGCACCCCAGGGGCGGGGGCCTACAATGAGCAGTTCTTC. The entire variable domain, with the stretches around the CDR3 drawn from the reference TRBV9 and TRBJ2-1 proteins, is DSGVTQTPKHLITATGQRVTLRCSPRSGDLSVYWYQQSLDQGLQFLIQYYNGEERAKGNILERFSAQQFPDLHSELNLSSLELGDSALYFCASTPGAGAYNEQFFGPGTRLTVL.